The entry below describes one T cell receptor beta chain. Its antigen is unidentified. The record originates from a study of blood T cells in healthy people across ages. A sample-barcoded 5' primer and a J-beta primer mix were used in a second PCR of roughly 7 to 11 cycles. All cDNA molecules were each tagged by a template-switch adaptor with 12 random nucleotides. TCRdb re-called the 5' RACE reads through MiXCR, storing one row per CDR3 protein. Of roughly 1,800,000 distinct CDR3 sequences listed, about 49% are singletons. Study outcomes and limitations: Donor CMV infection status was unknown, possibly confounding age-related changes in expanded clonotypes.

Trimming took 1 base from V and 2 from J; bases not matched to a gene: 13. The CDR3 covers 19 residues. Per germline, CDR1 KGHSH and CDR2 LQKENI. Each donor supplied around 9.9 milliliters of peripheral blood. This TCR was recovered from a woman aged 40-49 years in good health. The V gene is TRBV18, the J gene TRBJ2-3; 9 bases agree with TRBD2. Sequencing input: blood. CDR3 in amino acids: CASSPLFAGGRVTTDTQYF. The CDR3 region has the DNA TGTGCCAGCTCACCACTCTTCGCGGGGGGGCGAGTAACCACAGATACGCAGTATTTT.